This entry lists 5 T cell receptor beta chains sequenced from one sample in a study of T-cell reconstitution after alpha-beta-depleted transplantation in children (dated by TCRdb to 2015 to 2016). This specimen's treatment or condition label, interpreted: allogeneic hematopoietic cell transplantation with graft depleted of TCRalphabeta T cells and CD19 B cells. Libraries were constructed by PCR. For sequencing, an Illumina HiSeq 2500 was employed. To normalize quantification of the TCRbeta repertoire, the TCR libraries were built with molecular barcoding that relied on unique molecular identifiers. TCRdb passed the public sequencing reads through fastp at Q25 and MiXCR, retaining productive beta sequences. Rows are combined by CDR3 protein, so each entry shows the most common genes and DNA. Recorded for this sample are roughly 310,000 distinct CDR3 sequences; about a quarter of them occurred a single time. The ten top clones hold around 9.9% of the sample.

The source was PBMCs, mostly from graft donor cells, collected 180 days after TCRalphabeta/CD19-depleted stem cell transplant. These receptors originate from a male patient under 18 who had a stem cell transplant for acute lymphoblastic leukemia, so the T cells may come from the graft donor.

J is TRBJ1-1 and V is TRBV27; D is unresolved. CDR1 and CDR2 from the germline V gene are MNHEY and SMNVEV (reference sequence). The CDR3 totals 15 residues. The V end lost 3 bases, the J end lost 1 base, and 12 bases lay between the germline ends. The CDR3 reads CASSLRPTSNTEAFF. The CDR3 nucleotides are TGTGCCAGCAGTTTGAGGCCAACCTCGAACACTGAAGCTTTCTTT.

CDR3 amino acids: CASSLNPTTEAFF. The CDR3 DNA is TGCGCCAGCAGCTTGAATCCAACAACTGAAGCTTTCTTT. The genes are TRBV5-1 and TRBJ1-1; D not certain. The CDR3 sequence is 13 residues long. Trimming removed 1 base from V and 5 bases from J, with 9 bases in between. Germline assignment: CDR1 SGHRS and CDR2 YFSETQ.

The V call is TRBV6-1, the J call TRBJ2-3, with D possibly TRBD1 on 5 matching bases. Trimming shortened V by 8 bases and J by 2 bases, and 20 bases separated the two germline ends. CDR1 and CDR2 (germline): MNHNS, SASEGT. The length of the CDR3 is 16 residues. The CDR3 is CASSRRQGQITDTQYF. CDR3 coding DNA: TGTGCCAGCTCTAGAAGGCAGGGCCAGATCACAGATACGCAGTATTTT.

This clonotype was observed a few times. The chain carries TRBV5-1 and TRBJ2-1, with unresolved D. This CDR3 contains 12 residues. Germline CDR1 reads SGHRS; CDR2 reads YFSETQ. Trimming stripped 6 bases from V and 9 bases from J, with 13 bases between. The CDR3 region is CASTLVWGEQFF. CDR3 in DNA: TGCGCCAGCACCTTAGTGTGGGGTGAGCAGTTCTTC.

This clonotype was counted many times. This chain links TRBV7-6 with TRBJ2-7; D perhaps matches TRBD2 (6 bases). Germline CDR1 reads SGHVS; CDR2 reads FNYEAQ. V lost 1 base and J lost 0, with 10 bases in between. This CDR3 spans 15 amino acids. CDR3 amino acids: CASSLGRGLSYEQYF. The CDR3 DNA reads TGTGCCAGCAGCTTAGGGAGGGGCCTCTCCTACGAGCAGTACTTC.